This entry lists 15 T cell receptor beta chains sequenced from one sample in a study of technical replicates of blood from several donors. Profiling relied on immunoSEQ multiplex PCR, and the TCRdb table lists in-frame clones only, not all of them. The sample includes 75,000 to 100,000 clones, just under 95% of them seen just once. Material for sequencing was T cells isolated from PBMCs. Receptor source: a human donor in good health.

This chain links TRBV5-4 with TRBJ2-1; 11 nucleotides agree with TRBD2. V lost 0 bases and J lost 8; bases outside the gene matches: 4. From germline, CDR1 is SGHNT and CDR2 YYREEE (reference sequence). This CDR3 spans 15 amino acids. The CDR3 DNA is TGTGCCAGCAGCTTGGCGGGACTAGCGGTCGATGAGCAGTTCTTC. Residues: CASSLAGLAVDEQFF.

The CDR3 is CASSPPDRLNQPQHF. The CDR3 DNA reads as TGTGCCAGCAGTCCACCCGACAGGCTCAATCAGCCCCAGCATTTT. The chain joins TRBV28 to TRBJ1-5; D is possibly TRBD1 (6 bases). V gave up 5 bases and J gave up 3 bases, with 14 bases separating them. There are 15 residues in the CDR3. The germline V gene encodes CDR1 MDHEN and CDR2 SYDVKM.

The rearrangement uses TRBV7-9 and TRBJ1-5; D gene uncertain. V lost 5 bases to trimming and J lost 3 bases, with 8 bases between them. The germline V gene encodes CDR1 SEHNR and CDR2 FQNEAQ (reference sequence). This CDR3 region has 13 residues. The CDR3 DNA reads TGTGCCAGCAGCATAGGGCCCAATCAGCCCCAGCATTTT. It is translated as CASSIGPNQPQHF.

The rearrangement links TRBV5-6 to TRBJ2-1; 7 bases are a match to TRBD2. The CDR3 runs to 16 residues. The germline V gene encodes CDR1 SGHDT and CDR2 YYEEEE. Trimming took 3 bases from V and 0 from J; bases not matched to a gene: 6. The CDR3 here is CASSSLAGSSYNEQFF. The CDR3 DNA sequence: TGTGCCAGCAGCTCCTTAGCGGGCAGCTCCTACAATGAGCAGTTCTTC.

The chain carries TRBV5-1 and TRBJ1-1; D is uncertain. V gave up 1 base and J gave up 6 bases, with 13 bases separating them. Germline CDR1 SGHRS, CDR2 YFSETQ. This CDR3 comprises 14 residues. CDR3 residues: CASSLNLGLSEAFF. The DNA for the CDR3 is TGCGCCAGCAGCTTGAATCTGGGCCTCTCTGAAGCTTTCTTT. Variable domain in full (rest from reference TRBV5-1 and TRBJ1-1): KAGVTQTPRYLIKTRGQQVTLSCSPISGHRSVSWYQQTPGQGLQFLFEYFSETQRNKGNFPGRFSGRQFSNSRSEMNVSTLELGDSALYLCASSLNLGLSEAFFGQGTRLTVV.

This chain uses TRBV7-7 with TRBJ2-1; 7 bases line up with TRBD2. The germline CDR1 and CDR2 sequences are SSHAT and FNYEAQ (reference sequence). V was clipped by 5 bases and J by 4 bases; unmatched bases: 11. The CDR3 has 16 amino acids. The CDR3 here is CASSRLVAGVYNEQFF. The CDR3 bases are TGTGCCAGCAGCCGTTTAGTAGCGGGCGTATACAATGAGCAGTTCTTC.

This chain joins TRBV27 and TRBJ2-2, with TRBD2 identical over 9 bases. J gave up 6 bases and V 7 bases, and 6 bases lay outside the gene matches. This CDR3 is 14 amino acids long. Per germline, CDR1 MNHEY and CDR2 SMNVEV (reference sequence). CDR3: CASTVAGVSGELFF. The DNA for the CDR3 is TGTGCCAGCACGGTAGCGGGAGTTTCCGGGGAGCTGTTTTTT.

The J gene is TRBJ1-6, the V gene TRBV4-1; the D gene is possibly TRBD1 (6 bases). From germline, CDR1 is MGHRA and CDR2 YSYEKL. V was shortened by 3 bases and J by 7 bases, with 19 bases between the two germline ends. CDR3 size: 17 residues. CDR3 coding DNA: TGCGCCAGCAGCCATACCCGGGCCAGGGGAGAGAATTCACCCCTCCACTTT. Residues: CASSHTRARGENSPLHF.

The CDR3 DNA follows: TGTGCCAGCAGCGTAGGTAGCGGGAGCAGCTACGAGCAGTACTTC. Protein sequence: CASSVGSGSSYEQYF. The chain is built from TRBV9 and TRBJ2-7; 9 bases align to TRBD2. In germline, CDR1 is SGDLS, CDR2 YYNGEE. V was clipped by 0 bases and J by 3 bases; unmatched bases: 4. The CDR3 totals 15 residues. The entire variable domain, with the rest obtained from reference TRBV9 and TRBJ2-7, is as follows: DSGVTQTPKHLITATGQRVTLRCSPRSGDLSVYWYQQSLDQGLQFLIQYYNGEERAKGNILERFSAQQFPDLHSELNLSSLELGDSALYFCASSVGSGSSYEQYFGPGTRLTVT.

The J gene is TRBJ1-2, the V gene TRBV12-5; D remains unclear. CDR1 and CDR2 from the germline V gene are LGHNT and FRNRAP. This CDR3 contains 14 residues. V lost 4 bases and J 2 bases, leaving 11 bases between the germline ends. The CDR3 DNA reads TGTGCTAGTGGTTGGGCAGTTCTCAACTATGGCTACACCTTC. Protein product: CASGWAVLNYGYTF.

This chain links TRBV19 with TRBJ2-3; 8 bases align to TRBD1. J lost 2 bases, V lost 3 bases, and 4 bases had no gene match. In germline, CDR1 is LNHDA, CDR2 SQIVND (reference sequence). This CDR3 contains 15 residues. The DNA for the CDR3 is TGTGCCAGTAGTATCCGGGACAGGTTCACAGATACGCAGTATTTT. This translates into CASSIRDRFTDTQYF.

V and J are TRBV7-2 and TRBJ2-7; 7 nucleotides match TRBD1. CDR1 SGHTA and CDR2 FQGNSA come from the germline V gene. V lost 5 bases, J lost 1 base, and 11 bases stayed unmatched. The CDR3 totals 16 residues. The CDR3 bases are TGTGCCAGCAGCCAGGAATCGTCCAGGGGGTCCTACGAGCAGTACTTC. Protein sequence: CASSQESSRGSYEQYF.

This clone was seen once. CDR3 bases: TGTGCCAGCAGCTTGTCAGGGTATGCTCAGCCCCAGCATTTT. It codes for CASSLSGYAQPQHF. The chain is built from TRBV5-4 and TRBJ1-5, with a weak D call TRBD1 (5 bases). The ends were cut back, 1 base at V and 6 bases at J, with 11 bases in the middle. The CDR3 spans 14 residues. In germline, CDR1 is SGHNT, CDR2 YYREEE (reference sequence).

The rearrangement uses TRBV5-4 and TRBJ2-7, with 8 positions matching TRBD2. V lost 2 bases, J lost 0 bases, and 7 bases stayed unmatched. Germline assignment: CDR1 SGHNT and CDR2 YYREEE (reference sequence). The length of the CDR3 is 16 residues. The CDR3 DNA reads as TGTGCCAGCAGCTTAGGCCAGCGGGAGTTCTCCTACGAGCAGTACTTC. Its protein is CASSLGQREFSYEQYF.

The CDR3 sequence: CASSLGQGLTDTQYF. CDR3 coding DNA: TGTGCCAGTAGTTTGGGACAGGGGCTCACAGATACGCAGTATTTT. The rearrangement joins TRBV19 to TRBJ2-3; 10 bases map to TRBD1. The V gene's germline CDR1 is LNHDA and CDR2 SQIVND (reference sequence). This CDR3 region has 15 residues. With 5 bases clipped from V and 2 bases from J, the junction kept 4 bases outside the gene matches.